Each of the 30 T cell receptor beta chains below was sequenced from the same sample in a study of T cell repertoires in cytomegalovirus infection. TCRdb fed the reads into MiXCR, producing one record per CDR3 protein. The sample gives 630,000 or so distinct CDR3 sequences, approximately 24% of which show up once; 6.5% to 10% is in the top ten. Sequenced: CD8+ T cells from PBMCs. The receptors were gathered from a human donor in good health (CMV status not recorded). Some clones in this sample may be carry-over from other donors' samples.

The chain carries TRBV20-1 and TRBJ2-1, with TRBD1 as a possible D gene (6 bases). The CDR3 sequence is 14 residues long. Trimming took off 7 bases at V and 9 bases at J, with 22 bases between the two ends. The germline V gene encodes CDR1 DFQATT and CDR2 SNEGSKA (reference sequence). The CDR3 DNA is TGCAGTGTACCCGGCGGCAGGGGTATTGGTGAGCAGTTCTTC. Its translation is CSVPGGRGIGEQFF.

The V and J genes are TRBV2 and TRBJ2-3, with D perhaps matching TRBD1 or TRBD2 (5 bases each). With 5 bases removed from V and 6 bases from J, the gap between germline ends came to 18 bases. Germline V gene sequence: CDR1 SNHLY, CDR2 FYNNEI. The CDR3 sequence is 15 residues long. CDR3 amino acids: CASSPGTRGDDTQYF. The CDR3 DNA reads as TGTGCCAGCAGTCCCGGGACCCGCGGAGACGATACGCAGTATTTT. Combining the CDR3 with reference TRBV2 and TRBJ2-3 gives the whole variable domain EPEVTQTPSHQVTQMGQEVILRCVPISNHLYFYWYRQILGQKVEFLVSFYNNEISEKSEIFDDQFSVERPDGSNFTLKIRSTKLEDSAMYFCASSPGTRGDDTQYFGPGTRLTVL.

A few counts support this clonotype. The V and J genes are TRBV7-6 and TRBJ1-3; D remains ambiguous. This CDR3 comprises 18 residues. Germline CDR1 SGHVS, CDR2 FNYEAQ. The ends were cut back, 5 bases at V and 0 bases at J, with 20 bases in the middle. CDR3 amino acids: CASSQYRRAQNSGNTIYF. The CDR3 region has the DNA TGTGCCAGCAGCCAATACCGCCGGGCCCAGAACTCTGGAAACACCATATATTTT. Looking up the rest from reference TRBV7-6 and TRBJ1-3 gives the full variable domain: GAGVSQSPRYKVTKRGQDVALRCDPISGHVSLYWYRQALGQGPEFLTYFNYEAQQDKSGLPNDRFSAERPEGSISTLTIQRTEQRDSAMYRCASSQYRRAQNSGNTIYFGEGSWLTVV.

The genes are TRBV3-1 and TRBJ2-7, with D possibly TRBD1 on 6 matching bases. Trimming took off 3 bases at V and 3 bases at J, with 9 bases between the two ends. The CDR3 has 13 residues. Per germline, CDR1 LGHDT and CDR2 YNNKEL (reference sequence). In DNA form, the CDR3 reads TGTGCCAGCAGCCATGGGGACAACTACGAGCAGTACTTC. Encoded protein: CASSHGDNYEQYF.

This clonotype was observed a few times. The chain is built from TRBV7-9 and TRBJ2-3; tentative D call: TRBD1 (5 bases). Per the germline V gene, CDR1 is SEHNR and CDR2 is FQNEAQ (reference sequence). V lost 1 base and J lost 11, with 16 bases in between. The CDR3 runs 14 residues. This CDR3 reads CASSLVSSQGLQYF. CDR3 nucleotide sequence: TGTGCCAGCAGCTTAGTGTCGTCGCAGGGCTTGCAGTATTTT.

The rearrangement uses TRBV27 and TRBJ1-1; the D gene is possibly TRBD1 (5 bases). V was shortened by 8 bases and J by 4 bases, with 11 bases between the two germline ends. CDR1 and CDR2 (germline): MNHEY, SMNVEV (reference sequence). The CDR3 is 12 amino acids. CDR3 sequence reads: CASWRTPTEAFF. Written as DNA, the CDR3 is TGTGCCAGCTGGCGGACACCCACTGAAGCTTTCTTT.

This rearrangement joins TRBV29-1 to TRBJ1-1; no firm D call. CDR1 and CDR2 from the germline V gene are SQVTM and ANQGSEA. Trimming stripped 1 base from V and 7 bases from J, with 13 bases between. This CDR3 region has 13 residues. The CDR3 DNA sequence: TGCAGCGTTGAAGTCTTCCAGGTCAATGAAGCTTTCTTT. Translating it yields CSVEVFQVNEAFF.

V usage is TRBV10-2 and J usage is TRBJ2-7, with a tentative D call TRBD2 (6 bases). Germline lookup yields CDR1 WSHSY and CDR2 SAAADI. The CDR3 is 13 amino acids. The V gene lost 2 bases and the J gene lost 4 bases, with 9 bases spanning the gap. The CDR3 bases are TGCGCCAGCAGTGAGAGGGGAGGATACGAGCAGTACTTC. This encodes CASSERGGYEQYF.

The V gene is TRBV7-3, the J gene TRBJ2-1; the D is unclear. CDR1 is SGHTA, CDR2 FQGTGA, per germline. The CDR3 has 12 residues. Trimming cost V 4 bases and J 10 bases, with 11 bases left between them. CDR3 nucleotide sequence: TGTGCCAGCAGCTCCTCACCGGACGAGCAGTTCTTC. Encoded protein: CASSSSPDEQFF.

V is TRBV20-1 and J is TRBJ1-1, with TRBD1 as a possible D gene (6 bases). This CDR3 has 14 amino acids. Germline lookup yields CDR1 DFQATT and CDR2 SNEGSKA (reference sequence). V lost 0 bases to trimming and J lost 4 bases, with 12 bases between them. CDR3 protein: CSARDFTGPTEAFF. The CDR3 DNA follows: TGCAGTGCTAGAGATTTTACAGGGCCCACTGAAGCTTTCTTT.

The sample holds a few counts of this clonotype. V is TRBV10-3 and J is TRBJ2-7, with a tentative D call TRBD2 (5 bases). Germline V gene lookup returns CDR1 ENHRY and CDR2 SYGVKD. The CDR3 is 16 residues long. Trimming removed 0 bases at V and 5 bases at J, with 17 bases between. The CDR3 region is CAISESMEARFDEQYV. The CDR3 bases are TGTGCCATCAGTGAGTCGATGGAGGCTCGGTTTGACGAGCAGTACGTC.

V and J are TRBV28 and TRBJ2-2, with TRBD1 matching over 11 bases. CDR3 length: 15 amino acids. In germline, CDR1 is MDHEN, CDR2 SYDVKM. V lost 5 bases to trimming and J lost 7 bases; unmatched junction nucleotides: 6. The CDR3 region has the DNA TGTGCCAGCAGTCCTAGGGGACAGGGGGACGGGGAGCTGTTTTTT. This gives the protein CASSPRGQGDGELFF.

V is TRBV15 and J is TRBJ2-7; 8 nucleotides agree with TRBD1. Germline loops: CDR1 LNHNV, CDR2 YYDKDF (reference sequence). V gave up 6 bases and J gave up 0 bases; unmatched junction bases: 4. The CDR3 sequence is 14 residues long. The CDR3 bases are TGTGCCACCAGTCCTGACAGGGGCTCCTACGAGCAGTACGTC. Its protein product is CATSPDRGSYEQYV.

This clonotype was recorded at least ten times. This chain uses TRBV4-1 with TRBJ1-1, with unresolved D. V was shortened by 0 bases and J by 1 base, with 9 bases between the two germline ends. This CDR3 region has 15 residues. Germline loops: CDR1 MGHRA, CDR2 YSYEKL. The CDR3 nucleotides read TGCGCCAGCAGCCAAGATTCACAGCCGAACACTGAAGCTTTCTTT. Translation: CASSQDSQPNTEAFF.

In DNA, the CDR3 is TGTGTAGCGGGGGGTGGGACTGAAGCTTTCTTT. Translation: CVAGGGTEAFF. The J gene is TRBJ1-1, the V gene TRBV7-9; D may be TRBD1 (5 bases). Germline-derived CDR1 and CDR2 are SEHNR and FQNEAQ (reference sequence). CDR3 length: 11 amino acids.

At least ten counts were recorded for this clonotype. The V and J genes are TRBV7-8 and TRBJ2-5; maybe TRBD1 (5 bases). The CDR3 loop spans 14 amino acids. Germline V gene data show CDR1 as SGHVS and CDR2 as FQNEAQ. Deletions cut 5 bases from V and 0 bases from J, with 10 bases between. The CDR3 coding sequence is TGTGCCAGCAGCCCGCCAGGGTACCAAGAGACCCAGTACTTC. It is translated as CASSPPGYQETQYF.

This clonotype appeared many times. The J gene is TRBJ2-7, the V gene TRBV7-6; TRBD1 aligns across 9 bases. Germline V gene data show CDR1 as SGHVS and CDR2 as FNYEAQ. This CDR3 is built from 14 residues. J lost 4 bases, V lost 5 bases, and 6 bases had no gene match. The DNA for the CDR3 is TGTGCCAGCAGCCGGACAGGGGAGTCGTACGAGCAGTACTTC. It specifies CASSRTGESYEQYF.

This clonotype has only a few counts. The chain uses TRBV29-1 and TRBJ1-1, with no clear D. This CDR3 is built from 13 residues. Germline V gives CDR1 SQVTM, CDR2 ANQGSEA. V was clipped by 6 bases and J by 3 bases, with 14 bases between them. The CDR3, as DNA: TGCAGCGTCCTTCCCCCCGCCGACACTGAAGCTTTCTTT. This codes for CSVLPPADTEAFF.

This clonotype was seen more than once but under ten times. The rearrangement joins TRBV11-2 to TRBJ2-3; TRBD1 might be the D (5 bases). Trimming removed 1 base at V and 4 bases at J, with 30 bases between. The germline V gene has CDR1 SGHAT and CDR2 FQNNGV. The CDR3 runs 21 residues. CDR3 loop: CASSLAPLGPLKHMIADTQYF. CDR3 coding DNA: TGTGCCAGCAGCTTAGCTCCCTTGGGGCCCCTTAAACACATGATTGCAGATACGCAGTATTTT.

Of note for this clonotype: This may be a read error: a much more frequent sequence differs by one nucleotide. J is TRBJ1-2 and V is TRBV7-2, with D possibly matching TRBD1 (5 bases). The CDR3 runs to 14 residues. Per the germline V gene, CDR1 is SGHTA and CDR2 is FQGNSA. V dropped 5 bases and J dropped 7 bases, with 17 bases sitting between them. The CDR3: CASSPRSGQGGYTF. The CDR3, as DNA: TGTGCCAGCAGCCCCCGGTCGGGGCAGGGTGGCTACACCTTC.

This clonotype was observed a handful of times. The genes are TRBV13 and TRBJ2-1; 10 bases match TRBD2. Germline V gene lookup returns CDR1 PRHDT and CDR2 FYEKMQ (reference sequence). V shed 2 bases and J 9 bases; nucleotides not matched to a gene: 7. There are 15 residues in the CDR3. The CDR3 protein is CASSLLAGDTGEQFF. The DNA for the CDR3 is TGTGCCAGCAGCTTACTAGCGGGGGACACGGGTGAGCAGTTCTTC.

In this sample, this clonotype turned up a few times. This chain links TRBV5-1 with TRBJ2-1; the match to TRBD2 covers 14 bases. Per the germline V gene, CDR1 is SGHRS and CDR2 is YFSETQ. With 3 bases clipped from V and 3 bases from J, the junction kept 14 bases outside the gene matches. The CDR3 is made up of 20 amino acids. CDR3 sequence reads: CASSSRARLAGGRNYNEQFF. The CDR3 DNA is TGCGCCAGCAGCTCCAGAGCCCGACTAGCGGGGGGGAGGAACTACAATGAGCAGTTCTTC.

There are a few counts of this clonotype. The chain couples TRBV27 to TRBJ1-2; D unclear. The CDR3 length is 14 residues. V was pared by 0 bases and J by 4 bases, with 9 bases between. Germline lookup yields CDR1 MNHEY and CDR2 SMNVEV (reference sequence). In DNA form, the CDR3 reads TGTGCCAGCAGTTTATCCCCCTATGTCTATGGCTACACCTTC. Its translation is CASSLSPYVYGYTF.

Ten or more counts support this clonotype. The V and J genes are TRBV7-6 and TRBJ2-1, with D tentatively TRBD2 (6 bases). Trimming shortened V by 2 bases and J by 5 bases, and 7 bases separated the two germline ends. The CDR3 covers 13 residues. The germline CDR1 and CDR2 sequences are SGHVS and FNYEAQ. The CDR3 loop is CASSLTGDNEQFF. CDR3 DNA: TGTGCCAGCAGCTTAACGGGGGACAATGAGCAGTTCTTC.

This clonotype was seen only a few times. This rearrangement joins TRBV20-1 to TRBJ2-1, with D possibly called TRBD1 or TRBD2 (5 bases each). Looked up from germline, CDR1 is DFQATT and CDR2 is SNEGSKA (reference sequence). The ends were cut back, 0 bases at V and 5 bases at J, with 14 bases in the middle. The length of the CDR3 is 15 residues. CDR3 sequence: CSARDRGRDDNEQFF. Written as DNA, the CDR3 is TGCAGTGCTAGAGACCGGGGCCGGGATGACAATGAGCAGTTCTTC.

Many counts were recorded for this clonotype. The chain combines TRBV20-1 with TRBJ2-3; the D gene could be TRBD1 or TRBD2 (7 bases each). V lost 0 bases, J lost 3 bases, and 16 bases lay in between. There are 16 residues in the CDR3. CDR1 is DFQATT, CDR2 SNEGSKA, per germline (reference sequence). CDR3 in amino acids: CSARDAQGGLTDTQYF. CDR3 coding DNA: TGCAGTGCTAGAGACGCCCAGGGGGGGTTGACAGATACGCAGTATTTT.

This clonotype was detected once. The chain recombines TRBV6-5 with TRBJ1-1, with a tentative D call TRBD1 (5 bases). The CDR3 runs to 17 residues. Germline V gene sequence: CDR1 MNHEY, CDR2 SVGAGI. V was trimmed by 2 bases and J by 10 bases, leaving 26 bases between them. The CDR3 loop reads CASSYQPGDWRTHGAFF. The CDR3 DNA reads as TGTGCCAGCAGTTACCAGCCGGGGGACTGGAGGACCCATGGAGCTTTCTTT.

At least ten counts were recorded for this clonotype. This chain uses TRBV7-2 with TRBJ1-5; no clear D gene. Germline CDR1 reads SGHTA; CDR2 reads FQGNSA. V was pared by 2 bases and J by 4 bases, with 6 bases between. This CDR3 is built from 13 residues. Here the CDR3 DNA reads TGTGCCAGCAGCTTATTGGATAATCAGCCCCAGCATTTT. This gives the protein CASSLLDNQPQHF.

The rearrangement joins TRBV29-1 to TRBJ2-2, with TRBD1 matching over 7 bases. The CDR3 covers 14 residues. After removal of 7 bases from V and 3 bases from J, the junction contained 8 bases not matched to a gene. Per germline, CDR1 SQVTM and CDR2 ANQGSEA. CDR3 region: CSATSTGDTGELFF. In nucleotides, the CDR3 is TGCAGCGCTACCTCAACAGGGGACACCGGGGAGCTGTTTTTT.

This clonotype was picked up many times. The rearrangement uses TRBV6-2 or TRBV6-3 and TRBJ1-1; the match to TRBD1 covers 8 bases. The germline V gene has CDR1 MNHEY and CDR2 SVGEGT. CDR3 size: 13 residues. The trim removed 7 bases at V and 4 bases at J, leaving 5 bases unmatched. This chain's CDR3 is CASMGRGLTEAFF. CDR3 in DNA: TGTGCCAGCATGGGCAGGGGGCTCACTGAAGCTTTCTTT.